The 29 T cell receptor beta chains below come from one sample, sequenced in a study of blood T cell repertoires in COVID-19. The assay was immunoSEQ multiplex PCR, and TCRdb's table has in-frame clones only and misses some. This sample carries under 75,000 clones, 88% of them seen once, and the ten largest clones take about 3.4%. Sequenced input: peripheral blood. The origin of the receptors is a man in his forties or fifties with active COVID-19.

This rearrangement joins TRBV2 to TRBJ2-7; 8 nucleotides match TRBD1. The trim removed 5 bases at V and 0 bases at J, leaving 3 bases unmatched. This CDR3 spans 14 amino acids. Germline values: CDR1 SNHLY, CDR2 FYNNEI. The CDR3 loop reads CASSTDRASYEQYF. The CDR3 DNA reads TGTGCCAGCAGTACGGACAGGGCCTCCTACGAGCAGTACTTC.

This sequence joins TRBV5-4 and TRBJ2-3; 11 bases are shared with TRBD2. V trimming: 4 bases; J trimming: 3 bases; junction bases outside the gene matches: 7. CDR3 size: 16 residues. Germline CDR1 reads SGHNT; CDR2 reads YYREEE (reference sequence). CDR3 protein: CASSPLAGGITDTQYF. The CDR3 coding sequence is TGTGCCAGCAGCCCATTAGCGGGGGGGATAACAGATACGCAGTATTTT.

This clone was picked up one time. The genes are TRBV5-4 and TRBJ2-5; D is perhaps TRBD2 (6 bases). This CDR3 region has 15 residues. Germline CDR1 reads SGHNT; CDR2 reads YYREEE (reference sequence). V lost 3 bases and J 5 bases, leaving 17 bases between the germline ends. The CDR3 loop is CASSSGGKFVETQYF. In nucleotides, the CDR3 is TGTGCCAGCAGCTCTGGGGGGAAATTCGTGGAGACCCAGTACTTC. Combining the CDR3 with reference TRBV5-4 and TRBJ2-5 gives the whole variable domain ETGVTQSPTHLIKTRGQQVTLRCSSQSGHNTVSWYQQALGQGPQFIFQYYREEENGRGNFPPRFSGLQFPNYSSELNVNALELDDSALYLCASSSGGKFVETQYFGPGTRLLVL.

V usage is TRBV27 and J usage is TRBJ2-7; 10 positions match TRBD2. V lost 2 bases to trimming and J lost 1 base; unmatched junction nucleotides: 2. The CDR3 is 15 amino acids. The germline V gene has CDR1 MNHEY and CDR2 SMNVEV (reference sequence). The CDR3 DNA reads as TGTGCCAGCAGTTTAGCTAGCGGGGGTTCCTACGAGCAGTACTTC. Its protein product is CASSLASGGSYEQYF.

DNA for the CDR3: TGTGCCTGGAGTGTGGGGGGCACCGGGGAGCTGTTTTTT. It is translated as CAWSVGGTGELFF. V and J are TRBV30 and TRBJ2-2; perhaps TRBD2 as D (6 bases). V was trimmed by 0 bases and J by 4 bases, leaving 6 bases between them. Per germline, CDR1 GTSNPN and CDR2 SVGIG (reference sequence). The CDR3 loop spans 13 amino acids. Looking up the rest from reference TRBV30 and TRBJ2-2 gives the full variable domain: SQTIHQWPATLVQPVGSPLSLECTVEGTSNPNLYWYRQAAGRGLQLLFYSVGIGQISSEVPQNLSASRPQDRQFILSSKKLLLSDSGFYLCAWSVGGTGELFFGEGSRLTVL.

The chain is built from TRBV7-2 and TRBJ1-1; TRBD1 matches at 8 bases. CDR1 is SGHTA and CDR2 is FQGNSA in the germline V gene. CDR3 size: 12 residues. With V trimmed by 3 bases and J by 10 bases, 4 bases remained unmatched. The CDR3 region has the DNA TGTGCCAGCAGCTTGCGACAGGGGTTAGCTTTCTTT. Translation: CASSLRQGLAFF.

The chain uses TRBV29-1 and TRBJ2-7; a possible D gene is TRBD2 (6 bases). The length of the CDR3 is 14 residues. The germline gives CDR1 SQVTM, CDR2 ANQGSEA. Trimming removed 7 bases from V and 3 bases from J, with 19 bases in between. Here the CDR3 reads CSGQMGGGSYEQYF. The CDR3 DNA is TGCAGCGGCCAAATGGGAGGAGGAAGCTACGAGCAGTACTTC.

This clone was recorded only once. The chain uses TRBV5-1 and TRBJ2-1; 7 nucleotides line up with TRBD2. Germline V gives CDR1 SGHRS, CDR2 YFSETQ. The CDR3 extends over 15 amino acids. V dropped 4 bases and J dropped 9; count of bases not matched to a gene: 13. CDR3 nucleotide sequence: TGCGCCAGCAGCCCCCTGGAGAGGGGCGGGGGTGAGCAGTTCTTC. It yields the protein CASSPLERGGGEQFF.

CDR3 in DNA: TGTGCCTGGAGTGAACTGACGAGGGCGGGGGTGCAGTACTTC. As protein: CAWSELTRAGVQYF. V is TRBV30 and J is TRBJ2-7, with TRBD2 identical over 7 bases. Trimming removed 1 base from V and 9 bases from J; junction bases left unmatched: 12. Germline V gives CDR1 GTSNPN, CDR2 SVGIG (reference sequence). The CDR3 is 14 amino acids.

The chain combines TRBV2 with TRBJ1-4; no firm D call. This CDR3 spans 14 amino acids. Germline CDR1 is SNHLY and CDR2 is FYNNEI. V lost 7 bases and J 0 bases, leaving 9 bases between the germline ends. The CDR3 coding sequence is TGTGCCAGCATTCTCGACTCAACTAATGAAAAACTGTTTTTT. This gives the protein CASILDSTNEKLFF.

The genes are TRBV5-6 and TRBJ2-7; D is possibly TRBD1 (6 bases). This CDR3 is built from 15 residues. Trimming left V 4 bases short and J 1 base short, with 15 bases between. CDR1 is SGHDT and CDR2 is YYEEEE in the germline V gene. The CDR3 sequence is CASSAHDTGSYEQYF. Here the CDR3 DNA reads TGTGCCAGCAGCGCCCATGATACAGGGTCCTACGAGCAGTACTTC.

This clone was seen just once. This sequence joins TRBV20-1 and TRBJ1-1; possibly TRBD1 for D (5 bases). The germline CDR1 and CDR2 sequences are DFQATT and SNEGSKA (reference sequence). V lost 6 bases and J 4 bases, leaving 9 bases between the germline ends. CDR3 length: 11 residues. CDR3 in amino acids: CSAGRGTEAFF. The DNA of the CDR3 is TGCAGTGCCGGAAGGGGCACTGAAGCTTTCTTT.

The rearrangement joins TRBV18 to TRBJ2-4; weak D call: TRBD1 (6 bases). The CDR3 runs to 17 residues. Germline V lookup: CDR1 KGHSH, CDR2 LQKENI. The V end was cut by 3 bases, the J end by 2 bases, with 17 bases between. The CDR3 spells CASSPGTGSYPKNIQYF. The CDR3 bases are TGTGCCAGCTCACCGGGTACAGGGAGTTACCCCAAAAACATTCAGTACTTC. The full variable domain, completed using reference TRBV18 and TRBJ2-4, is NAGVMQNPRHLVRRRGQEARLRCSPMKGHSHVYWYRQLPEEGLKFMVYLQKENIIDESGMPKERFSAEFPKEGPSILRIQQVVRGDSAAYFCASSPGTGSYPKNIQYFGAGTRLSVL.

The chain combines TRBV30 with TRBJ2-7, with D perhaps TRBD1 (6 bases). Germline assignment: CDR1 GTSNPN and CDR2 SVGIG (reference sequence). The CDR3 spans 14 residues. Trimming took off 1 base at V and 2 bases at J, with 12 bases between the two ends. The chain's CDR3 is CAWSEGEKAYEQYF. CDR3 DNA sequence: TGTGCCTGGAGTGAGGGGGAGAAAGCCTACGAGCAGTACTTC.

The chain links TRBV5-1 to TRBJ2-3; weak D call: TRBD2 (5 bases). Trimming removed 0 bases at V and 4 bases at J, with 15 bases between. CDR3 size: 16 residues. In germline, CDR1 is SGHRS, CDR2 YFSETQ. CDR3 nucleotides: TGCGCCAGCAGCTTGGCTAGCCAAGTGGGGTCAGATACGCAGTATTTT. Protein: CASSLASQVGSDTQYF.

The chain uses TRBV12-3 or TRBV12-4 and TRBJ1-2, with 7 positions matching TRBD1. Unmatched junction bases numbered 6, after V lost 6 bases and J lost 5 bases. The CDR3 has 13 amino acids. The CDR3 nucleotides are TGTGCCAGCAGGAAAACAGGGGAGTATGGCTACACCTTC. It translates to CASRKTGEYGYTF.

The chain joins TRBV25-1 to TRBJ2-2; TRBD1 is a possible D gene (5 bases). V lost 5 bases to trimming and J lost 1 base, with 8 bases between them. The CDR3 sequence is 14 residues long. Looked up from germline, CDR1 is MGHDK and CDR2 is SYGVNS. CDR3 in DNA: TGTGCCAGCAGTTATCAGGGGAACACCGGGGAGCTGTTTTTT. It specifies CASSYQGNTGELFF.

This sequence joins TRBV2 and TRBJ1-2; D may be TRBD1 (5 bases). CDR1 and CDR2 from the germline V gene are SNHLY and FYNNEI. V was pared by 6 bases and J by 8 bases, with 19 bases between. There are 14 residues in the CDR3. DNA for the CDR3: TGTGCCAGCAGACCCCCGGGGGAGACCCGCGGCTACACCTTC. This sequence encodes CASRPPGETRGYTF. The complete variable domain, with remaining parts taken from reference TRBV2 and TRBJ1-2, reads EPEVTQTPSHQVTQMGQEVILRCVPISNHLYFYWYRQILGQKVEFLVSFYNNEISEKSEIFDDQFSVERPDGSNFTLKIRSTKLEDSAMYFCASRPPGETRGYTFGSGTRLTVV.

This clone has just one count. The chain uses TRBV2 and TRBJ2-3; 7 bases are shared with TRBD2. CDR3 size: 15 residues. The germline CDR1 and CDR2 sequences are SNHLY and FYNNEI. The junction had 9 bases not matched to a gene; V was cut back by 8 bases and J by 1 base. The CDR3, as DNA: TGTGCCAGCGAGGGAGCGGGGTGGGGCACAGATACGCAGTATTTT. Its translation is CASEGAGWGTDTQYF.

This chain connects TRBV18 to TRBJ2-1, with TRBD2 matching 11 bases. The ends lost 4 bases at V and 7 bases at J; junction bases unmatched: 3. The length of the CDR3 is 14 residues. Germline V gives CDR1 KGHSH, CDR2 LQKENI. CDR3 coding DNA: TGTGCCAGCTCACAACTAGCGGGGGTAAATGAGCAGTTCTTC. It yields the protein CASSQLAGVNEQFF.

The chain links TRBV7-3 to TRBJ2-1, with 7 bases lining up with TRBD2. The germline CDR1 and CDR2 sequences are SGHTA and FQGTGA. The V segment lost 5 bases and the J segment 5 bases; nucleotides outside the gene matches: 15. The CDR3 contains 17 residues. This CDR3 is CASSLSTRGGKDNEQFF. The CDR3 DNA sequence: TGTGCCAGCAGCCTCTCCACCCGCGGGGGAAAAGACAATGAGCAGTTCTTC.

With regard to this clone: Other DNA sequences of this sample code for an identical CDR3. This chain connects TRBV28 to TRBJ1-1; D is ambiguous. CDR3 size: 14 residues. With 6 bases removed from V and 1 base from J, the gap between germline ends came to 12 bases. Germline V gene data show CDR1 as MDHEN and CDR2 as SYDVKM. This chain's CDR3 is CASSPPGSNTEAFF. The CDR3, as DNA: TGTGCCAGCAGCCCTCCGGGATCGAACACTGAAGCTTTCTTT.

The chain's CDR3 is CAISDQRDRIEAFF. CDR3 DNA sequence: TGTGCCATCAGTGACCAAAGGGACAGAATTGAAGCTTTCTTT. This chain uses TRBV10-3 with TRBJ1-1; 7 nucleotides align to TRBD1. CDR3 length: 14 amino acids. In germline, CDR1 is ENHRY, CDR2 SYGVKD. Trimming cost V 3 bases and J 7 bases; bases outside gene matches: 8.

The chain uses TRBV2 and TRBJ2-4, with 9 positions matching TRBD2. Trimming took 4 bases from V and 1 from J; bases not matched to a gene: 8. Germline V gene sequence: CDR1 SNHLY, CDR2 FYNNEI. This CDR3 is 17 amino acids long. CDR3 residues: CASSVGGGAAAKNIQYF. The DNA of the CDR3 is TGTGCCAGCAGTGTAGGCGGGGGGGCCGCGGCCAAAAACATTCAGTACTTC.

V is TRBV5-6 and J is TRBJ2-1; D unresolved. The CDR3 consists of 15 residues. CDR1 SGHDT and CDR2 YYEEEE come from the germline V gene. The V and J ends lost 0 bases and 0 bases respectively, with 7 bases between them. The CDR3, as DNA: TGTGCCAGCAGCTTGGCTTTTAACTCCTACAATGAGCAGTTCTTC. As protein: CASSLAFNSYNEQFF. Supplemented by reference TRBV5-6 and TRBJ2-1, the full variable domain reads DAGVTQSPTHLIKTRGQQVTLRCSPKSGHDTVSWYQQALGQGPQFIFQYYEEEERQRGNFPDRFSGHQFPNYSSELNVNALLLGDSALYLCASSLAFNSYNEQFFGPGTRLTVL.

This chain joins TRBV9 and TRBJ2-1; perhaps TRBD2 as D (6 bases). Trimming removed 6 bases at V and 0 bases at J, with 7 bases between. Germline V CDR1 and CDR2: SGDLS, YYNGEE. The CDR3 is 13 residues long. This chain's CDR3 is CASTGDSYNEQFF. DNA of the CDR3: TGTGCCAGCACGGGGGACTCCTACAATGAGCAGTTCTTC.

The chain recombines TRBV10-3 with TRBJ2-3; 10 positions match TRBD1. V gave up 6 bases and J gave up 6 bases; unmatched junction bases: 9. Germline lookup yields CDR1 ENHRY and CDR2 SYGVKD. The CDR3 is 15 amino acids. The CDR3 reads CAISSGTGVADTQYF. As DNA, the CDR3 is TGTGCCATCAGCTCCGGGACAGGGGTAGCTGATACGCAGTATTTT.

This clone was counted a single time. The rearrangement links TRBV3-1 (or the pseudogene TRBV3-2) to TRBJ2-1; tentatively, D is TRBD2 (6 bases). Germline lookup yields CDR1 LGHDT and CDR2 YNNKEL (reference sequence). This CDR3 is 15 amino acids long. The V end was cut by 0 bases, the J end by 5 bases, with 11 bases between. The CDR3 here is CASSQDAGTHNEQFF. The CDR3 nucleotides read TGTGCCAGCAGCCAAGATGCGGGGACCCACAATGAGCAGTTCTTC.

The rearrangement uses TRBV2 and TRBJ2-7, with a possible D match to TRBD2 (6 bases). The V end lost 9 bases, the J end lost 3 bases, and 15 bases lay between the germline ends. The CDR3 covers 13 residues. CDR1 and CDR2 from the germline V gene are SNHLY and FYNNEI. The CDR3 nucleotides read TGTGCCAGTGCGGGGCAGGAGGGCTACGAGCAGTACTTC. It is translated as CASAGQEGYEQYF.